The source of this TCR beta chain is a study of neoadjuvant nivolumab and ipilimumab in lung cancer (dated by TCRdb to the early 2020s). Describing the broader study: Intravenous nivolumab was dosed at 3 mg/kg on days 1, 15 and 29, and in the combination arm ipilimumab 1 mg/kg was added on day 1 only. The major pathologic response (MPR) rate in the intention-to-treat population in each study arm was designated as the primary trial endpoint. The trial treated 44 patients with operable NSCLC: some 23 were randomized to nivolumab monotherapy and around 21 to nivolumab plus ipilimumab. The study compared TCR repertoires in pretherapy (baseline) peripheral blood with TCR repertoires in tumors resected at surgery following neoadjuvant immune checkpoint blockade. Seven patients had matched pretherapy and resected tumor pairs analyzed, with four treated with nivolumab and three with nivolumab plus ipilimumab.

Paper-wide results and their limitations: Compared with tumor-adjacent uninvolved lung, resected tumors had greater TCR richness and clonality, and increases showed up in more of the dual-therapy-treated tumors. Tumor T-cell richness and clonality rose from pretherapy to surgery in three of three dual-therapy tumors but in only two of four nivolumab-treated tumors. TCR sequencing was performed in a small number of samples. A positive correlation was observed between pretherapy blood TCR richness and richness in tumors resected after neoadjuvant therapy (Spearman R of about 0.8). There was no significant correlation between TCR clonality and pathologic tumor regression, and just a single major-pathologic-response sample was available for the clonality-regression analysis.

CDR1 and CDR2 were assigned from the germline V gene as KGHSH and LQKENI. V loses 6 bases of germline sequence and J loses 4 bases, and the interval between the two ends is 18 bases. Inclusive of the bounding cysteine and phenylalanine, the CDR3 is 15 residues long. Only the CDR3 DNA is retained, 45 bases long and in frame from the first base. The time point label, as the study defines it: at surgical resection after neoadjuvant nivolumab +/- ipilimumab. The samples were obtained from NEOSTAR, a phase 2 randomized trial that tested neoadjuvant nivolumab or nivolumab plus ipilimumab, followed by surgery, in operable NSCLC. Libraries were built with the immunoSEQ multiplex PCR assay. The authors processed their data as follows. Repertoires were summarized by richness and clonality, and significantly expanded and contracted clones were identified between pre- and post-therapy samples. TCRdb limited this immuneACCESS table to in-frame rearrangements with V and J called. A share of clones is missing; checked studies link under half to unresolved V genes, and the rest is unexplained. Clone size and the V and J calls come from that table; the DNA yielded D and trimming. A total of some 9,700 clones appear in this sample, around 77% of them only once. The top ten clonotypes cover 7.5% of the sample.

Details on this clone: This clone's antigen is unknown. Per-base qualities were not stored, and no clone one base away is much larger.

The receptor chain draws on TRBV18 and TRBJ1-1, with the D gene uncertain. The sequenced sample was tumor tissue, obtained after neoadjuvant nivolumab, alone or with ipilimumab, at or shortly before surgery. This receptor was taken from an adult with non-small cell lung cancer. Some clones in this sample may be carry-over from other donors' samples. CDR3 loop: CASSPRSGVGTEAFF. DNA sequence: TGTGCCAGCTCGCCCAGGTCGGGCGTCGGCACTGAAGCTTTCTTT.